This TCR beta chain was obtained from a study of T cells in Graves' hyperthyroidism and ophthalmopathy. Study conclusions and caveats: Blood also carried most thyroid clonotypes expanded above 0.001.

Turning to this clonotype: Its antigen is undetermined.

V lost 3 bases to trimming and J lost 5 bases, with 13 bases between them. There are 14 residues in the CDR3. Germline V gene data show CDR1 as SEHNR and CDR2 as FQNEAQ (reference sequence). The TCR beta CDR3 regions underwent amplification using RNA transcripts as the source. TCR CDR3 regions were first amplified by RT-PCR with HTBI primers. MiXCR, applied by TCRdb to the multiplex PCR reads, yields one record per CDR3 protein. The sample has some 600,000 distinct CDR3 sequences, approximately 15% seen once. This TCR came from a woman in her 30s with Graves' hyperthyroidism that later progressed to Graves' ophthalmopathy. The V call is TRBV7-9, the J call TRBJ1-1; tentatively, D is TRBD1 (5 bases). Sequencing used blood. The CDR3 DNA reads TGTGCCAGCAGCTTGGTGGGGGGGACGACTGAAGCTTTCTTT. It codes for CASSLVGGTTEAFF.